One and the same sample provided the 19 T cell receptor beta chains below, sequenced in a study of CD8 T cells in ankylosing spondylitis. From the 5' RACE reads, TCRdb called clonotypes with MiXCR, one entry per CDR3 protein. The profile shows about 160,000 distinct CDR3 sequences, around 16% of them singletons. Sequencing input: blood, either unsorted or a sorted T cell fraction (not recorded which). The receptors derive from a male donor with ankylosing spondylitis or in good health (not recorded which).

The sample holds many counts of this clonotype. The chain carries TRBV20-1 and TRBJ1-4; 7 nucleotides align to TRBD1. With V trimmed by 6 bases and J by 8 bases, 9 bases remained unmatched. Germline V lookup: CDR1 DFQATT, CDR2 SNEGSKA (reference sequence). CDR3 length: 13 residues. The CDR3 region has the DNA TGCAGTGCAACGGAGGGGGCCTGGGAAAAACTGTTTTTT. This gives the protein CSATEGAWEKLFF.

There are a few counts of this clonotype. The chain employs TRBV29-1 and TRBJ2-7, with 7 bases matching TRBD1. This CDR3 is 12 amino acids long. The germline CDR1 and CDR2 sequences are SQVTM and ANQGSEA. V was pared by 5 bases and J by 1 base, with 2 bases of the junction left unmatched. Here the CDR3 reads CSVQGQSYEQYF. The CDR3 DNA follows: TGCAGCGTTCAGGGACAGTCCTACGAGCAGTACTTC.

The rearrangement uses TRBV19 and TRBJ1-4; D is perhaps TRBD1 (5 bases). CDR1 is LNHDA, CDR2 SQIVND, per germline (reference sequence). The V end was cut by 5 bases, the J end by 5 bases, with 9 bases between. This CDR3 is 13 amino acids long. CDR3 region: CASSRGENEKLFF. DNA of the CDR3: TGTGCCAGTAGTCGAGGGGAAAATGAAAAACTGTTTTTT.

This chain links TRBV5-1 with TRBJ2-1, with 10 positions matching TRBD2. V lost 2 bases, J lost 9 bases, and 17 bases stayed unmatched. Per germline, CDR1 SGHRS and CDR2 YFSETQ. The CDR3 runs 18 residues. Here the CDR3 reads CASSFVSMSAGGPGEQFF. The CDR3 DNA follows: TGCGCCAGCAGCTTCGTCTCTATGTCAGCGGGAGGGCCCGGTGAGCAGTTCTTC.

There are many counts of this clonotype. The chain employs TRBV5-1 and TRBJ1-1; D remains ambiguous. Trimming pared 0 bases from V and 7 bases from J, leaving 16 bases between. Per the germline V gene, CDR1 is SGHRS and CDR2 is YFSETQ. The CDR3 sequence is 15 residues long. The DNA of the CDR3 is TGCGCCAGCAGCTTGGCCGTGCCCGGGGTTGATGAAGCTTTCTTT. Translation: CASSLAVPGVDEAFF.

The V and J genes are TRBV28 and TRBJ1-1; D uncertain. CDR1 and CDR2 (germline): MDHEN, SYDVKM. V was shortened by 6 bases and J by 2 bases, with 4 bases between the two germline ends. This CDR3 has 11 residues. CDR3 bases: TGTGCCAGCAGATATAACACTGAAGCTTTCTTT. Translation: CASRYNTEAFF. Supplemented by reference TRBV28 and TRBJ1-1, the full variable domain reads DVKVTQSSRYLVKRTGEKVFLECVQDMDHENMFWYRQDPGLGLRLIYFSYDVKMKEKGDIPEGYSVSREKKERFSLILESASTNQTSMYLCASRYNTEAFFGQGTRLTVV.

The chain couples TRBV6-2 or TRBV6-3 to TRBJ2-4; the D is unclear. The germline V and J ends were trimmed by 8 bases and 0 bases, with 11 bases remaining between them. Germline V gives CDR1 MNHEY, CDR2 SVGEGT. The CDR3 covers 14 residues. Here the CDR3 reads CASQQRGAKNIQYF. The CDR3 bases are TGTGCCAGCCAACAGCGAGGAGCCAAAAACATTCAGTACTTC.

This clonotype was detected a few times. The rearrangement joins TRBV28 to TRBJ2-7; 11 bases fit TRBD1. CDR3 size: 15 residues. Germline V gene lookup returns CDR1 MDHEN and CDR2 SYDVKM. V shed 6 bases and J 4 bases; nucleotides not matched to a gene: 8. In DNA, the CDR3 is TGTGCCAGCAGCTCCGGGACAGGGGGGTTTTACGAGCAGTACTTC. It is translated as CASSSGTGGFYEQYF.

This clonotype was seen ten or more times. This chain links TRBV24-1 with TRBJ2-3; the D gene is possibly TRBD2 (6 bases). The CDR3 extends over 16 amino acids. Trimming cost V 3 bases and J 0 bases, with 12 bases left between them. CDR1 is KGHDR and CDR2 is SFDVKD in the germline V gene. CDR3 bases: TGTGCCACCAGTGATGGAGCGGCGGGGAGCACAGATACGCAGTATTTT. It encodes CATSDGAAGSTDTQYF.

This clonotype has ten or more counts. J is TRBJ2-7 and V is TRBV28, with unresolved D. CDR1 MDHEN and CDR2 SYDVKM come from the germline V gene. The CDR3 is 16 amino acids. V was trimmed by 6 bases and J by 0 bases, leaving 18 bases between them. CDR3 nucleotides: TGTGCCAGCAGCCCCCCCCGAGCAATAAGCTCCTACGAGCAGTACTTC. The encoded protein is CASSPPRAISSYEQYF.

The rearrangement links TRBV5-1 to TRBJ2-7, with a tentative D call TRBD1 (6 bases). V shed 4 bases and J shed 6 bases, with 11 bases lying between them. CDR3 length: 12 amino acids. CDR1 and CDR2 (germline): SGHRS, YFSETQ. The CDR3 protein is CASSASGVEQYF. The DNA of the CDR3 is TGCGCCAGCAGCGCTTCAGGGGTCGAGCAGTACTTC.

A remark on this clonotype: This could be a read error, since a much larger clone is one nucleotide away. The CDR3 nucleotides are TGTGCCACCAGTGATTTCGAGACAGGGGGAAATGAGCAGCTCTTC. Translation gives CATSDFETGGNEQLF. This sequence joins TRBV24-1 and TRBJ2-1; 9 nucleotides align to TRBD1. This CDR3 spans 15 amino acids. Germline lookup yields CDR1 KGHDR and CDR2 SFDVKD.

In this sample, this clonotype turned up a few times. The chain recombines TRBV12-3 or TRBV12-4 with TRBJ2-7, with 11 bases aligning to TRBD1. The CDR3 extends over 14 amino acids. V gave up 4 bases and J gave up 2 bases; unmatched junction bases: 1. Written as DNA, the CDR3 is TGTGCCAGCAGTTCGGACAGGGGGCCCTACGAGCAGTACTTC. It yields the protein CASSSDRGPYEQYF.

V usage is TRBV3-1 and J usage is TRBJ1-5; D perhaps matches TRBD1 (6 bases). The germline gives CDR1 LGHDT, CDR2 YNNKEL (reference sequence). Trimming shortened V by 10 bases and J by 3 bases, and 31 bases separated the two germline ends. The CDR3 contains 19 residues. The CDR3 reads CATCHGPGQRGAFNQPQHF. The CDR3 DNA sequence: TGTGCCACCTGCCACGGCCCGGGACAAAGAGGAGCCTTCAATCAGCCCCAGCATTTT. Full variable domain (rest looked up from reference TRBV3-1 and TRBJ1-5): DTAVSQTPKYLVTQMGNDKSIKCEQNLGHDTMYWYKQDSKKFLKIMFSYNNKELIINETVPNRFSPKSPDKAHLNLHINSLELGDSAVYFCATCHGPGQRGAFNQPQHFGDGTRLSIL.

This sequence joins TRBV7-2 and TRBJ2-7, with 7 nucleotides matching TRBD1. Losses at the gene ends were 3 bases for V and 6 bases for J; bases not matched to a gene: 11. Looked up from germline, CDR1 is SGHTA and CDR2 is FQGNSA. This CDR3 is 15 amino acids long. CDR3 sequence reads: CASSFQTGSGSEQYF. Written as DNA, the CDR3 is TGTGCCAGCAGCTTCCAGACAGGGTCAGGTTCCGAGCAGTACTTC.

This clonotype was counted ten times or more. This chain connects TRBV20-1 to TRBJ1-2; D not certain. Germline assignment: CDR1 DFQATT and CDR2 SNEGSKA (reference sequence). The CDR3 extends over 13 amino acids. The V end was cut by 5 bases, the J end by 4 bases, with 14 bases between. In DNA, the CDR3 is TGCAGTGCTGGGCCCCGGGTACTCTATGGCTACACCTTC. It codes for CSAGPRVLYGYTF.

This rearrangement joins TRBV10-3 to TRBJ2-2; 7 bases align to TRBD1. V was pared by 6 bases and J by 3 bases, with 7 bases of the junction left unmatched. CDR1 ENHRY and CDR2 SYGVKD come from the germline V gene. The CDR3 contains 15 residues. CDR3: CAIRLTGMDTGELFF. The CDR3 DNA reads TGTGCCATCAGGTTGACAGGGATGGACACCGGGGAGCTGTTTTTT.

This clonotype was observed at least ten times. This chain joins TRBV29-1 and TRBJ2-2; D not certain. The ends were cut back, 4 bases at V and 4 bases at J, with 10 bases in the middle. Germline loops: CDR1 SQVTM, CDR2 ANQGSEA. This CDR3 contains 13 residues. The CDR3 DNA is TGCAGCGTTGCCCGCCCCTTCACCGGGGAGCTGTTTTTT. The encoded protein is CSVARPFTGELFF.

Many counts were recorded for this clonotype. The gene calls are TRBV5-1 and TRBJ2-7; TRBD1 matches at 10 bases. With 4 bases clipped from V and 3 bases from J, the junction kept 4 bases outside the gene matches. Germline values: CDR1 SGHRS, CDR2 YFSETQ. CDR3 length equals 14 residues. CDR3 DNA: TGCGCCAGCAGCCGTGACAGGGGGCTCTACGAGCAGTACTTC. Protein sequence: CASSRDRGLYEQYF.